These 27 T cell receptor beta chains originate from one sample sequenced in a study of PD-1 blockade in mismatch repair-deficient tumors. The method was immunoSEQ multiplex PCR; TCRdb's version includes in-frame clones alone and lacks a portion of them. The profile shows some 48,000 clones, roughly 80% of them singletons. Here the sequenced sample was peripheral blood, taken roughly 21 weeks after starting pembrolizumab. The source is an adult with mismatch repair-deficient cancer.

The CDR3 is CASSLAIDQPQHF. The CDR3 nucleotides read TGTGCCAGCAGCTTAGCGATAGATCAGCCCCAGCATTTT. The chain is built from TRBV11-1 and TRBJ1-5; D is unclear. CDR3 length: 13 residues. Trimming shortened V by 0 bases and J by 5 bases, and 5 bases separated the two germline ends. Germline lookup yields CDR1 SGHAT and CDR2 FQDESV (reference sequence). The whole variable domain, remainder taken from reference TRBV11-1 and TRBJ1-5, is EAEVAQSPRYKITEKSQAVAFWCDPISGHATLYWYRQILGQGPELLVQFQDESVVDDSQLPKDRFSAERLKGVDSTLKIQPAELGDSAMYLCASSLAIDQPQHFGDGTRLSIL.

This clone was recorded only once. The chain carries TRBV5-4 and TRBJ1-1; D might be TRBD1 (6 bases). The ends were cut back, 1 base at V and 3 bases at J, with 13 bases in the middle. The CDR3 has 15 amino acids. Germline lookup yields CDR1 SGHNT and CDR2 YYREEE (reference sequence). The CDR3 is CASSLPDRRDTEAFF. The CDR3 DNA reads as TGTGCCAGCAGCTTGCCGGACAGACGTGACACTGAAGCTTTCTTT. Full variable domain (outside the CDR3, taken from reference TRBV5-4 and TRBJ1-1): ETGVTQSPTHLIKTRGQQVTLRCSSQSGHNTVSWYQQALGQGPQFIFQYYREEENGRGNFPPRFSGLQFPNYSSELNVNALELDDSALYLCASSLPDRRDTEAFFGQGTRLTVV.

The genes are TRBV5-5 and TRBJ1-5; D not resolved. The CDR3 contains 15 residues. Trimming removed 1 base at V and 0 bases at J, with 8 bases between. Germline V gene lookup returns CDR1 SGHKS and CDR2 YYEKEE (reference sequence). CDR3 protein: CASSLWQNSNQPQHF. For the CDR3, the DNA is TGTGCCAGCAGCTTGTGGCAGAATAGCAATCAGCCCCAGCATTTT.

This clone appeared a single time. The chain is built from TRBV9 and TRBJ2-1; 7 nucleotides match TRBD2. After removal of 4 bases from V and 5 bases from J, the junction contained 9 bases not matched to a gene. This CDR3 contains 15 residues. Germline lookup yields CDR1 SGDLS and CDR2 YYNGEE. CDR3 in DNA: TGTGCCAGCAGCCCCCGACTAGCAACCCACAATGAGCAGTTCTTC. Its translation is CASSPRLATHNEQFF.

CDR3 protein: CASSSGLAGAGTQYF. The DNA of the CDR3 is TGTGCCAGCAGCTCGGGACTAGCGGGAGCGGGGACCCAGTACTTC. The chain links TRBV7-3 to TRBJ2-5; TRBD2 aligns across 14 bases. Germline V CDR1 and CDR2: SGHTA, FQGTGA. Trimming took 4 bases from V and 7 from J; bases not matched to a gene: 5. The CDR3 spans 15 residues.

The chain carries TRBV28 and TRBJ2-2; TRBD1 agrees at 7 bases. Germline CDR1 and CDR2: MDHEN and SYDVKM. The CDR3 runs to 15 residues. J lost 4 bases, V lost 7 bases, and 9 bases had no gene match. The DNA for the CDR3 is TGTGCCAGCATCTCGGGACAGCCCAGCACCGGGGAGCTGTTTTTT. As protein: CASISGQPSTGELFF. The full variable domain, rest sourced from reference TRBV28 and TRBJ2-2, is DVKVTQSSRYLVKRTGEKVFLECVQDMDHENMFWYRQDPGLGLRLIYFSYDVKMKEKGDIPEGYSVSREKKERFSLILESASTNQTSMYLCASISGQPSTGELFFGEGSRLTVL.

The rearrangement joins TRBV5-5 to TRBJ2-3; maybe TRBD2 (7 bases). The V gene lost 1 base and the J gene lost 4 bases, with 13 bases spanning the gap. This CDR3 spans 15 amino acids. Looked up from germline, CDR1 is SGHKS and CDR2 is YYEKEE (reference sequence). CDR3 in DNA: TGTGCCAGCAGCTTGCGGGGGGCTTCGCCAGATACGCAGTATTTT. Amino acids: CASSLRGASPDTQYF.

The J gene is TRBJ2-4, the V gene TRBV5-4; TRBD2 might be the D (5 bases). V was shortened by 2 bases and J by 11 bases, with 14 bases between the two germline ends. Germline CDR1 reads SGHNT; CDR2 reads YYREEE (reference sequence). The CDR3 runs to 13 residues. CDR3 in amino acids: CASSFVGNTFQYF. CDR3 bases: TGTGCCAGCAGCTTTGTCGGGAACACCTTTCAGTACTTC.

The V and J genes are TRBV6-5 and TRBJ2-7; 8 bases are a match to TRBD2. The V and J ends lost 5 bases and 5 bases, in that order; junction bases with no gene match: 8. Per germline, CDR1 MNHEY and CDR2 SVGAGI. This CDR3 comprises 14 residues. CDR3 region: CASSDGREGNEQYF. The CDR3 DNA is TGTGCCAGCAGTGACGGTCGGGAGGGCAACGAGCAGTACTTC.

This chain uses TRBV25-1 with TRBJ1-1; D might be TRBD1 (6 bases). Germline V CDR1 and CDR2: MGHDK, SYGVNS. Trimming pared 6 bases from V and 3 bases from J, leaving 11 bases between. The CDR3 consists of 13 residues. The chain's CDR3 is CASRQGGDTEAFF. CDR3 coding DNA: TGTGCCAGCAGGCAAGGGGGAGACACTGAAGCTTTCTTT.

The chain combines TRBV5-4 with TRBJ2-7; 9 bases fit TRBD2. Germline loops: CDR1 SGHNT, CDR2 YYREEE (reference sequence). The CDR3 is 15 residues long. V lost 4 bases and J lost 3; bases outside the gene matches: 8. The CDR3: CASSPGTSRDYEQYF. The CDR3 coding sequence is TGTGCCAGCAGCCCCGGGACTAGCCGCGACTACGAGCAGTACTTC.

This clone showed up just once. The genes are TRBV9 and TRBJ1-2; D might be TRBD1 (5 bases). Trimming stripped 4 bases from V and 7 bases from J, with 23 bases between. The CDR3 is 16 residues long. The germline gives CDR1 SGDLS, CDR2 YYNGEE. The CDR3 sequence: CASSSKDIPTLRGYTF. In DNA form, the CDR3 reads TGTGCCAGCAGCTCGAAGGACATCCCGACCCTCCGTGGCTACACCTTC. Filled out from reference TRBV9 and TRBJ1-2, the complete variable domain reads DSGVTQTPKHLITATGQRVTLRCSPRSGDLSVYWYQQSLDQGLQFLIQYYNGEERAKGNILERFSAQQFPDLHSELNLSSLELGDSALYFCASSSKDIPTLRGYTFGSGTRLTVV.

This clone showed up just once. The rearrangement links TRBV11-2 to TRBJ2-7; TRBD2 aligns across 16 bases. The CDR3 runs to 16 residues. V trimming: 5 bases; J trimming: 4 bases; junction bases outside the gene matches: 5. In germline, CDR1 is SGHAT, CDR2 FQNNGV. The CDR3 protein is CASSPPGLAGGYEQYF. Here the CDR3 DNA reads TGTGCCAGCAGCCCCCCGGGACTAGCGGGAGGGTACGAGCAGTACTTC.

This chain connects TRBV7-9 to TRBJ1-4, with D tentatively TRBD1 (5 bases). CDR3 length equals 15 residues. CDR1 and CDR2 from the germline V gene are SEHNR and FQNEAQ (reference sequence). V lost 7 bases and J lost 2, with 14 bases in between. The CDR3 here is CASTSTAGTNEKLFF. Written as DNA, the CDR3 is TGTGCCAGCACCTCCACCGCAGGGACTAATGAAAAACTGTTTTTT.

The chain combines TRBV15 with TRBJ1-1; 9 nucleotides line up with TRBD1. The CDR3 consists of 13 residues. Germline V gene sequence: CDR1 LNHNV, CDR2 YYDKDF (reference sequence). The V segment lost 5 bases and the J segment 7 bases; nucleotides outside the gene matches: 5. The CDR3 DNA follows: TGTGCCACCAGCCAACGGGACAGGGATGAAGCTTTCTTT. As protein: CATSQRDRDEAFF. Based on the CDR3 plus reference TRBV15 and TRBJ1-1, the full variable domain is DAMVIQNPRYQVTQFGKPVTLSCSQTLNHNVMYWYQQKSSQAPKLLFHYYDKDFNNEADTPDNFQSRRPNTSFCFLDIRSPGLGDTAMYLCATSQRDRDEAFFGQGTRLTVV.

This clone occurred a few times. Here the CDR3 DNA reads TGTGCCATCAGGCCGGGGACGGCCACAGATACGCAGTATTTT. Protein: CAIRPGTATDTQYF. This chain uses TRBV10-3 with TRBJ2-3; tentatively, D is TRBD1 or TRBD2 (5 bases each). There are 14 residues in the CDR3. CDR1 and CDR2 from the germline V gene are ENHRY and SYGVKD. V gave up 6 bases and J gave up 2 bases, with 12 bases separating them.

The J gene is TRBJ2-1, the V gene TRBV6-4; TRBD2 matches 8 bases. J lost 0 bases, V lost 2 bases, and 3 bases had no gene match. The CDR3 loop spans 16 amino acids. Germline V CDR1 and CDR2: MRHNA, SNTAGT. In DNA, the CDR3 is TGTGCCAGCAGTGACCCTAGCGGGCCCTCCTACAATGAGCAGTTCTTC. This codes for CASSDPSGPSYNEQFF.

The sample holds one count of this clone. V usage is TRBV5-1 and J usage is TRBJ2-3; D might be TRBD1 or TRBD2, each matching 5 bases. The V gene's germline CDR1 is SGHRS and CDR2 YFSETQ. CDR3 size: 15 residues. V lost 0 bases and J lost 1, with 9 bases in between. Here the CDR3 DNA reads TGCGCCAGCAGCTTGGAGAGGGGCGGCACAGATACGCAGTATTTT. Translated, it gives CASSLERGGTDTQYF.

The V call is TRBV11-1, the J call TRBJ1-1; weak D call: TRBD1 (6 bases). The V end was cut by 1 base, the J end by 7 bases, with 10 bases between. Per germline, CDR1 SGHAT and CDR2 FQDESV (reference sequence). This CDR3 contains 13 residues. The CDR3 here is CASSLGTEIEAFF. The CDR3 DNA follows: TGTGCCAGCAGCTTAGGGACAGAGATTGAAGCTTTCTTT.

This clone is medium-sized in the sample. The rearrangement uses TRBV15 and TRBJ2-7, with D possibly matching TRBD1 (5 bases). V was pared by 1 base and J by 2 bases, with 9 bases between. CDR1 is LNHNV and CDR2 is YYDKDF in the germline V gene (reference sequence). The CDR3 runs to 14 residues. CDR3 in DNA: TGTGCCACCAGCAGAGCAGGGTTCACCTACGAGCAGTACTTC. This sequence encodes CATSRAGFTYEQYF.

The V and J genes are TRBV5-8 and TRBJ1-1; D gene unclear. Germline V gene lookup returns CDR1 SGHTS and CDR2 YDEGEE. The CDR3 has 13 residues. Trimming removed 0 bases at V and 4 bases at J, with 7 bases between. Here the CDR3 reads CASSLVHATEAFF. The CDR3 DNA is TGTGCCAGCAGCTTGGTACACGCCACTGAAGCTTTCTTT.

The chain combines TRBV9 with TRBJ2-1; TRBD1 matches at 10 bases. This CDR3 region has 15 residues. After removal of 4 bases from V and 7 bases from J, the junction contained 8 bases not matched to a gene. CDR1 is SGDLS and CDR2 is YYNGEE in the germline V gene. CDR3 nucleotide sequence: TGTGCCAGCAGCTGGGGGACAGGGGTTGGTAATGAGCAGTTCTTC. Protein: CASSWGTGVGNEQFF. The full variable domain, rest sourced from reference TRBV9 and TRBJ2-1, is DSGVTQTPKHLITATGQRVTLRCSPRSGDLSVYWYQQSLDQGLQFLIQYYNGEERAKGNILERFSAQQFPDLHSELNLSSLELGDSALYFCASSWGTGVGNEQFFGPGTRLTVL.

The genes are TRBV11-2 and TRBJ2-2; D gene uncertain. V lost 5 bases and J 0 bases, leaving 13 bases between the germline ends. Germline lookup yields CDR1 SGHAT and CDR2 FQNNGV. This CDR3 spans 16 amino acids. CDR3 amino acids: CASSQGQETNTGELFF. The CDR3 nucleotides are TGTGCCAGCAGCCAAGGGCAGGAGACGAACACCGGGGAGCTGTTTTTT.

The V and J genes are TRBV5-8 and TRBJ1-1; D is perhaps TRBD1 (6 bases). There are 14 residues in the CDR3. Per germline, CDR1 SGHTS and CDR2 YDEGEE. Trimming removed 1 base at V and 4 bases at J, with 11 bases between. CDR3 sequence: CASSLLGGGTEAFF. CDR3 coding DNA: TGTGCCAGCAGCTTGTTAGGGGGGGGCACTGAAGCTTTCTTT.

The chain couples TRBV10-2 to TRBJ2-5; 8 bases are a match to TRBD2. The trim removed 11 bases at V and 5 bases at J, leaving 10 bases unmatched. Germline CDR1 WSHSY, CDR2 SAAADI. The CDR3 is made up of 13 amino acids. The CDR3 coding sequence is TGCGCCGTGTCACTAGCGGAGGGGGAGACCCAGTACTTC. Its protein is CAVSLAEGETQYF.

This chain uses TRBV18 with TRBJ1-1; D gene ambiguous. The CDR3 length is 13 residues. V shed 3 bases and J shed 6 bases, with 11 bases lying between them. Germline assignment: CDR1 KGHSH and CDR2 LQKENI. CDR3 residues: CASSPKSISEAFF. Written as DNA, the CDR3 is TGTGCCAGCTCACCGAAGTCAATTTCTGAAGCTTTCTTT. The full variable domain, completed using reference TRBV18 and TRBJ1-1, is NAGVMQNPRHLVRRRGQEARLRCSPMKGHSHVYWYRQLPEEGLKFMVYLQKENIIDESGMPKERFSAEFPKEGPSILRIQQVVRGDSAAYFCASSPKSISEAFFGQGTRLTVV.

There are a few counts of this clone. The gene calls are TRBV25-1 and TRBJ1-2, with a weak D call TRBD1 (6 bases). This CDR3 has 16 residues. V was cut by 1 base and J by 4 bases, with 16 bases left in between. Germline V CDR1 and CDR2: MGHDK, SYGVNS. CDR3 residues: CASSEFAQGLGYGYTF. In DNA, the CDR3 is TGTGCCAGCAGTGAATTTGCACAGGGACTTGGCTATGGCTACACCTTC.